The clone carrying this T cell receptor beta chain was detected once. Its antigen is unknown. Germline V gene data show CDR1 as SNHLY and CDR2 as FYNNEI. The V segment lost 2 bases and the J segment 5 bases; nucleotides outside the gene matches: 12. The CDR3 runs 18 residues. This sample stems from a study of PD-1 blockade in classical Hodgkin lymphoma. TCRdb keeps only in-frame clones here, not all; method: immunoSEQ multiplex PCR. The table shows under 40,000 clones, with around 76% occurring only once. Findings and caveats of the study: By cycle point C4D1, TCR diversity had risen significantly in CD4+ cells (but not CD8+ cells).

Exposure to brentuximab vedotin varied, and each patient had relapsed following autologous stem cell transplantation. The input for sequencing was peripheral blood mononuclear cells (PBMCs), taken before the second cycle of nivolumab. This receptor was obtained from a human donor with classical Hodgkin lymphoma. This chain joins TRBV2 and TRBJ2-5, with TRBD2 identical over 12 bases. The CDR3 coding sequence is TGTGCCAGCAGTGAACTCGTGACTAGCGGGGGCCTTCGGGAGACCCAGTACTTC. Its protein is CASSELVTSGGLRETQYF.